The 13 T cell receptor beta chains below come from one sample, sequenced in a study of identifying expanded T cells in peripheral blood. TCRdb's table, derived via immunoSEQ multiplex PCR, lists solely in-frame clones and lacks some. The table has approximately 120,000 clones, 88% seen once. Sequences were obtained from blood. The origin of the receptors is a person aged 18-70 years in good health.

This chain links TRBV7-2 with TRBJ2-7; 8 nucleotides align to TRBD2. The CDR3 totals 15 residues. Trimming took 4 bases from V and 2 from J; bases not matched to a gene: 7. Germline-derived CDR1 and CDR2 are SGHTA and FQGNSA. In DNA form, the CDR3 reads TGTGCCAGCAGCTGGAGGCGGGGGGCGGCCTACGAGCAGTACTTC. This translates into CASSWRRGAAYEQYF.

This clone was observed a few times. The gene calls are TRBV7-9 and TRBJ1-2, with D perhaps matching TRBD1 (5 bases). The CDR3 is 13 residues long. Trimming cost V 5 bases and J 6 bases, with 13 bases left between them. Germline V lookup: CDR1 SEHNR, CDR2 FQNEAQ (reference sequence). This chain's CDR3 is CASSPGAGDGYTF. The CDR3, as DNA: TGTGCCAGCAGCCCAGGCGCGGGGGATGGCTACACCTTC.

The chain has TRBV5-1 and TRBJ1-1, with no clear D. Germline CDR1 reads SGHRS; CDR2 reads YFSETQ. V gave up 0 bases and J gave up 1 base, with 13 bases separating them. The CDR3 sequence is 16 residues long. The DNA for the CDR3 is TGCGCCAGCAGCTTGGGAGAGTACCCTAGGAACACTGAAGCTTTCTTT. This gives the protein CASSLGEYPRNTEAFF.

The chain joins TRBV30 to TRBJ1-5, with 9 bases lining up with TRBD1. V was clipped by 5 bases and J by 7 bases; unmatched bases: 6. The CDR3 consists of 13 residues. Germline V lookup: CDR1 GTSNPN, CDR2 SVGIG (reference sequence). The CDR3 here is CAWSQGANQPQHF. CDR3 DNA: TGTGCCTGGTCACAGGGGGCAAACCAGCCCCAGCATTTT. Using reference TRBV30 and TRBJ1-5 for the parts outside the CDR3, the full variable domain is SQTIHQWPATLVQPVGSPLSLECTVEGTSNPNLYWYRQAAGRGLQLLFYSVGIGQISSEVPQNLSASRPQDRQFILSSKKLLLSDSGFYLCAWSQGANQPQHFGDGTRLSIL.

This chain uses TRBV29-1 with TRBJ1-1; 7 bases align to TRBD1. After removal of 4 bases from V and 4 bases from J, the junction contained 6 bases not matched to a gene. The length of the CDR3 is 13 residues. Germline assignment: CDR1 SQVTM and CDR2 ANQGSEA. The CDR3 DNA follows: TGCAGCGTTGGAAGGGGGCAGGGCACTGAAGCTTTCTTT. As protein: CSVGRGQGTEAFF.

This rearrangement joins TRBV4-3 to TRBJ2-1, with D perhaps matching TRBD1 or TRBD2 (5 bases each). V lost 0 bases to trimming and J lost 7 bases, with 10 bases between them. Germline lookup yields CDR1 LGHNA and CDR2 YSLEER. The CDR3 extends over 14 amino acids. CDR3 residues: CASSQEQWGNEQFF. As DNA, the CDR3 is TGCGCCAGCAGCCAAGAGCAATGGGGGAATGAGCAGTTCTTC.

The chain links TRBV6-5 to TRBJ2-2; D is undetermined. Looked up from germline, CDR1 is MNHEY and CDR2 is SVGAGI. The CDR3 has 13 residues. Trimming left V 5 bases short and J 1 base short, with 5 bases between. The CDR3 sequence is CASSTMNTGELFF. The CDR3 DNA follows: TGTGCCAGCAGTACAATGAACACCGGGGAGCTGTTTTTT.

The chain employs TRBV7-2 and TRBJ2-5, with 8 positions matching TRBD1. Germline trimming cut 1 base from V and 5 bases from J; bases unmatched to any gene: 3. This CDR3 spans 14 amino acids. Germline CDR1 is SGHTA and CDR2 is FQGNSA. The CDR3 region has the DNA TGTGCCAGCAGCTTAGGACAGGGGACCGAGACCCAGTACTTC. Amino acids: CASSLGQGTETQYF.

Here the CDR3 reads CASSLPRTSGRAEYQETQYF. In DNA, the CDR3 is TGTGCCAGCAGTCTCCCTCGGACTAGCGGGAGGGCTGAGTACCAAGAGACCCAGTACTTC. The chain recombines TRBV28 with TRBJ2-5; 15 bases map to TRBD2. CDR3 length equals 20 residues. V lost 5 bases to trimming and J lost 0 bases; unmatched junction nucleotides: 13. Germline CDR1 and CDR2: MDHEN and SYDVKM. Using reference TRBV28 and TRBJ2-5 for the parts outside the CDR3, the full variable domain is DVKVTQSSRYLVKRTGEKVFLECVQDMDHENMFWYRQDPGLGLRLIYFSYDVKMKEKGDIPEGYSVSREKKERFSLILESASTNQTSMYLCASSLPRTSGRAEYQETQYFGPGTRLLVL.

This clone occurred a few times. V usage is TRBV10-3 and J usage is TRBJ1-1; 7 bases agree with TRBD1. The V segment lost 5 bases and the J segment 3 bases; nucleotides outside the gene matches: 6. The CDR3 loop spans 14 amino acids. Germline V CDR1 and CDR2: ENHRY, SYGVKD. CDR3 sequence: CAISKEQGYTEAFF. The CDR3 nucleotides are TGTGCCATCAGTAAGGAACAGGGGTACACTGAAGCTTTCTTT.

V is TRBV25-1 and J is TRBJ1-1, with D possibly matching TRBD1 (5 bases). The CDR3 has 14 residues. The germline V and J ends were trimmed by 7 bases and 6 bases, with 18 bases remaining between them. Per the germline V gene, CDR1 is MGHDK and CDR2 is SYGVNS. Here the CDR3 reads CASTPMGGVPEAFF. The DNA of the CDR3 is TGTGCCAGCACCCCCATGGGGGGAGTCCCTGAAGCTTTCTTT.

This clone has a single count. The chain is built from TRBV7-9 and TRBJ1-2, with 7 nucleotides matching TRBD1. The V gene end was trimmed by 5 bases and the J gene end by 2 bases; junction bases not matched to a gene: 8. The CDR3 totals 15 residues. Germline V gene data show CDR1 as SEHNR and CDR2 as FQNEAQ (reference sequence). The CDR3 region is CASSPGTVANYGYTF. The CDR3 nucleotides are TGTGCCAGCAGCCCAGGGACAGTAGCCAACTATGGCTACACCTTC. Drawing the rest from reference TRBV7-9 and TRBJ1-2, the complete variable domain is DTGVSQNPRHKITKRGQNVTFRCDPISEHNRLYWYRQTLGQGPEFLTYFQNEAQLEKSRLLSDRFSAERPKGSFSTLEIQRTEQGDSAMYLCASSPGTVANYGYTFGSGTRLTVV.

The rearrangement uses TRBV14 and TRBJ2-7, with 8 bases identical to TRBD1. With 3 bases clipped from V and 4 bases from J, the junction kept 8 bases outside the gene matches. The germline V gene encodes CDR1 SGHDN and CDR2 FVKESK. This CDR3 comprises 15 residues. The CDR3 DNA sequence: TGTGCCAGCAGCCAGGCCGGGACAGGAGTGTACGAGCAGTACTTC. It is translated as CASSQAGTGVYEQYF.